The present T cell receptor beta chain was sequenced within a study of identifying expanded T cells in peripheral blood. Study results and limitations: About 1.3 clones differed between technical replicates, versus about 17 and 20 over time. Across healthy donors, higher total template counts meant significantly greater roughly 2-week count variance.

The repertoire was sequenced with immunoSEQ multiplex PCR; TCRdb's copy has only in-frame clones and lacks some. There are about 100,000 clones in the sample; over 75% occur only once, and about 6% lies in the top ten. This CDR3 is 16 amino acids long. As concerns this clone: No antigen is known for it.

During the collection period, no donor immune events like infections were recorded. This chain connects TRBV21-1 to TRBJ2-7; the table assigns TRBD1, which was not confirmed against the DNA. TRBV21-1 is designated a pseudogene. Sequenced: blood. The receptor was derived from a person aged 18 to 75 in good health. The CDR3 protein is CASSFSPTGSSYEQYF. The CDR3 region has the DNA TGTGCCAGCAGCTTTAGCCCGACAGGTTCCTCCTACGAGCAGTACTTC.